The 23 T cell receptor beta chains reported below all come from one sample, sequenced in a study of T cell responses to AZD1222 COVID-19 vaccine. The assay was immunoSEQ multiplex PCR, and TCRdb's table has in-frame clones only and misses some. The sample yields 130,000 or so clones, 80% to 90% seen once. This specimen was peripheral blood, taken 28 days after the second AZD1222 dose. The receptors derive from an adult who received the AZD1222 COVID-19 vaccine.

Note on this clone: One end of the junction varies from germline; a read error may be responsible. The chain carries TRBV6-2 or TRBV6-3 and TRBJ1-2; no clear D gene. Germline loops: CDR1 MNHEY, CDR2 SVGEGT. This CDR3 is built from 17 residues. Here the CDR3 reads CASSYGQALDVKYGYTF. The CDR3 coding sequence is TGTGCCAGTAGTTACGGTCAGGCGTTGGACGTGAAATATGGCTACACCTTC.

Here the CDR3 DNA reads TGTGCCACCAGCAGGGAAACTTATAATTCACCCCTCCACTTT. Translating gives CATSRETYNSPLHF. The V gene is TRBV15, the J gene TRBJ1-6; no clear D gene. Germline V gene data show CDR1 as LNHNV and CDR2 as YYDKDF (reference sequence). The V gene lost 3 bases and the J gene lost 4 bases, with 7 bases spanning the gap. The CDR3 has 14 amino acids.

This chain uses TRBV12-3 or TRBV12-4 with TRBJ2-1; D is perhaps TRBD1 or TRBD2 (5 bases each). There are 12 residues in the CDR3. Trimming cost V 2 bases and J 10 bases, with 9 bases left between them. In DNA, the CDR3 is TGTGCCAGCAGTTTAAGAGGGGACGAGCAGTTCTTC. It translates to CASSLRGDEQFF.

V and J are TRBV20-1 and TRBJ1-2; D gene ambiguous. Germline CDR1 and CDR2: DFQATT and SNEGSKA (reference sequence). This CDR3 has 10 residues. V lost 6 bases and J 2 bases, leaving 4 bases between the germline ends. In nucleotides, the CDR3 is TGCAGTGCAGAGAACTATGGCTACACCTTC. It is translated as CSAENYGYTF.

This chain uses TRBV10-3 with TRBJ1-1; the match to TRBD1 covers 9 bases. The ends lost 6 bases at V and 2 bases at J; junction bases unmatched: 13. The CDR3 loop spans 17 amino acids. CDR1 is ENHRY, CDR2 SYGVKD, per germline. The CDR3 protein is CAIRSSGGTGLNTEAFF. The DNA of the CDR3 is TGTGCCATCAGGAGCAGTGGCGGGACAGGGCTAAACACTGAAGCTTTCTTT.

The chain links TRBV18 to TRBJ1-1; D gene unclear. Trimming took 3 bases from V and 1 from J, leaving 9 bases between them. From germline, CDR1 is KGHSH and CDR2 LQKENI. The CDR3 loop spans 14 amino acids. Here the CDR3 DNA reads TGTGCCAGCTCACCTCCCTCCAAGAACACTGAAGCTTTCTTT. Translated, it gives CASSPPSKNTEAFF.

This clone appeared once. The chain joins TRBV11-2 to TRBJ2-3, with TRBD2 matching 15 bases. The CDR3 has 16 residues. CDR1 is SGHAT, CDR2 FQNNGV, per germline. V dropped 5 bases and J dropped 2; count of bases not matched to a gene: 2. The chain's CDR3 is CASSRTSGGVTDTQYF. In nucleotides, the CDR3 is TGTGCCAGCAGCCGGACTAGCGGGGGGGTCACAGATACGCAGTATTTT.

The chain has TRBV5-8 and TRBJ2-5, with TRBD2 identical over 9 bases. The length of the CDR3 is 16 residues. CDR1 SGHTS and CDR2 YDEGEE come from the germline V gene. The V and J ends lost 2 bases and 4 bases, in that order; junction bases with no gene match: 9. The CDR3 protein is CASSLAGGSMGETQYF. In DNA, the CDR3 is TGTGCCAGCAGCTTAGCGGGAGGTTCAATGGGAGAGACCCAGTACTTC.

The chain links TRBV4-1 to TRBJ2-1; D call uncertain. This CDR3 is 15 amino acids long. The V gene lost 3 bases and the J gene lost 3 bases, with 12 bases spanning the gap. Germline V gene lookup returns CDR1 MGHRA and CDR2 YSYEKL. The CDR3 protein is CASSQPAASYNEQFF. CDR3 DNA: TGCGCCAGCAGCCAGCCAGCAGCGAGCTACAATGAGCAGTTCTTC.

The J gene is TRBJ2-7, the V gene TRBV6-5, with D tentatively TRBD1 (5 bases). The V end was cut by 5 bases, the J end by 0 bases, with 8 bases between. The CDR3 length is 13 residues. In germline, CDR1 is MNHEY, CDR2 SVGAGI. The CDR3 loop reads CASSQGSSYEQYF. DNA of the CDR3: TGTGCCAGCAGTCAGGGCAGCTCCTACGAGCAGTACTTC.

The rearrangement joins TRBV6-2 or TRBV6-3 to TRBJ2-3; 8 nucleotides line up with TRBD2. After removal of 6 bases from V and 5 bases from J, the junction contained 13 bases not matched to a gene. The CDR3 has 16 amino acids. The germline gives CDR1 MNHEY, CDR2 SVGEGT. CDR3 DNA: TGTGCCAGCAGCCCCCACGTCGGGGGGGCCCAAGATACGCAGTATTTT. Its translation: CASSPHVGGAQDTQYF.

V and J are TRBV11-3 and TRBJ2-1, with TRBD1 matching 10 bases. The V segment lost 1 base and the J segment 8 bases; nucleotides outside the gene matches: 5. The CDR3 totals 15 residues. CDR1 and CDR2 (germline): SGHNT, YENEEA. In DNA, the CDR3 is TGTGCCAGCAGCTTAGGGGGACAGGGGTACGATGAGCAGTTCTTC. Translating gives CASSLGGQGYDEQFF. The full variable domain, in which reference TRBV11-3 and TRBJ2-1 provide the parts outside the CDR3, is EAGVVQSPRYKIIEKKQPVAFWCNPISGHNTLYWYLQNLGQGPELLIRYENEEAVDDSQLPKDRFSAERLKGVDSTLKIQPAELGDSAVYLCASSLGGQGYDEQFFGPGTRLTVL.

The sample holds one count of this clone. The genes are TRBV7-9 and TRBJ2-1; tentative D call: TRBD2 (6 bases). The CDR3 extends over 15 amino acids. V was shortened by 0 bases and J by 3 bases, with 9 bases between the two germline ends. Germline CDR1 SEHNR, CDR2 FQNEAQ (reference sequence). The CDR3 DNA reads as TGTGCCAGCAGCTTAGCAGGAGCGGGCTACAATGAGCAGTTCTTC. It encodes CASSLAGAGYNEQFF.

This sequence joins TRBV24-1 and TRBJ1-4; D gene uncertain. V dropped 2 bases and J dropped 5 bases, with 5 bases sitting between them. Germline V gene data show CDR1 as KGHDR and CDR2 as SFDVKD. The CDR3 is made up of 13 amino acids. The CDR3 reads CATSDWKNEKLFF. The CDR3 region has the DNA TGTGCCACCAGTGATTGGAAGAATGAAAAACTGTTTTTT.

The chain is built from TRBV5-4 and TRBJ2-1; D not resolved. The germline CDR1 and CDR2 sequences are SGHNT and YYREEE (reference sequence). The CDR3 consists of 16 residues. Trimming stripped 4 bases from V and 0 bases from J, with 14 bases between. The CDR3 DNA reads as TGTGCCAGCAGCAAAGGAACCACTTCCTCCTACAATGAGCAGTTCTTC. Translation gives CASSKGTTSSYNEQFF. Full variable domain (rest looked up from reference TRBV5-4 and TRBJ2-1): ETGVTQSPTHLIKTRGQQVTLRCSSQSGHNTVSWYQQALGQGPQFIFQYYREEENGRGNFPPRFSGLQFPNYSSELNVNALELDDSALYLCASSKGTTSSYNEQFFGPGTRLTVL.

The V call is TRBV10-1, the J call TRBJ2-2, with unresolved D. This CDR3 contains 15 residues. Germline V CDR1 and CDR2: WNHNN, SYGVQD (reference sequence). V was trimmed by 2 bases and J by 7 bases, leaving 14 bases between them. The CDR3 DNA sequence: TGCGCCAGCAGTGAGAGCGCCCCTCCAGGCGGGGAGCTGTTTTTT. It translates to CASSESAPPGGELFF.

A single count supports this clone. J is TRBJ2-3 and V is TRBV5-6, with D hard to call. V lost 3 bases to trimming and J lost 7 bases, with 9 bases between them. In germline, CDR1 is SGHDT, CDR2 YYEEEE. The CDR3 consists of 12 residues. CDR3 loop: CASSWSSNTQYF. DNA of the CDR3: TGTGCCAGCAGCTGGAGTTCTAATACGCAGTATTTT. The complete variable domain, with remaining parts taken from reference TRBV5-6 and TRBJ2-3, reads DAGVTQSPTHLIKTRGQQVTLRCSPKSGHDTVSWYQQALGQGPQFIFQYYEEEERQRGNFPDRFSGHQFPNYSSELNVNALLLGDSALYLCASSWSSNTQYFGPGTRLTVL.

This chain connects TRBV6-2 or TRBV6-3 to TRBJ1-1; D is perhaps TRBD1 (5 bases). The germline gives CDR1 MNHEY, CDR2 SVGEGT. V lost 2 bases to trimming and J lost 4 bases, with 14 bases between them. The CDR3 extends over 15 amino acids. The CDR3 loop is CASSYGGAAATEAFF. The CDR3 DNA follows: TGTGCCAGCAGTTACGGCGGGGCAGCGGCCACTGAAGCTTTCTTT.

The gene calls are TRBV4-3 and TRBJ2-1, with D uncertain. The CDR3 is made up of 15 amino acids. The V end lost 1 base, the J end lost 2 bases, and 9 bases lay between the germline ends. Looked up from germline, CDR1 is LGHNA and CDR2 is YSLEER. The CDR3 DNA reads TGCGCCAGCAGCCAAGTCCTGGGCCCCTACAATGAGCAGTTCTTC. Protein product: CASSQVLGPYNEQFF.

This chain links TRBV6-5 with TRBJ1-4; tentative D call: TRBD1 (5 bases). This CDR3 comprises 12 residues. The germline gives CDR1 MNHEY, CDR2 SVGAGI. V was shortened by 8 bases and J by 8 bases, with 12 bases between the two germline ends. The CDR3 sequence: CASGGQKEKLFF. CDR3 nucleotide sequence: TGTGCCAGCGGCGGACAAAAAGAAAAACTGTTTTTT.

This chain connects TRBV19 to TRBJ2-7, with 7 bases aligning to TRBD2. The CDR3 is 13 residues long. The V and J ends lost 7 bases and 2 bases, in that order; junction bases with no gene match: 5. Germline lookup yields CDR1 LNHDA and CDR2 SQIVND (reference sequence). The CDR3 protein is CASKRDGAYEQYF. The CDR3 bases are TGTGCCAGTAAGCGGGATGGAGCCTACGAGCAGTACTTC.

The chain combines TRBV7-2 with TRBJ1-2, with D perhaps TRBD1 (5 bases). CDR3 length: 14 residues. Germline V lookup: CDR1 SGHTA, CDR2 FQGNSA. V lost 1 base and J lost 7, with 13 bases in between. The CDR3: CASSLENNQGGYTF. DNA of the CDR3: TGTGCCAGCAGCTTAGAGAACAATCAGGGTGGCTACACCTTC.

The chain has TRBV7-9 and TRBJ2-1; a possible D gene is TRBD1 (5 bases). The germline V gene encodes CDR1 SEHNR and CDR2 FQNEAQ (reference sequence). The CDR3 has 14 residues. The CDR3 sequence is CACIRQGSYNEQFF. CDR3 DNA: TGTGCATGCATCCGGCAGGGAAGCTACAATGAGCAGTTCTTC.